The source of this T cell receptor beta chain is a study of cytomegalovirus exposure and HLA in healthy donors. Both 60 Vbeta primers and 13 Jbeta primers went into the PCR. TCRdb keeps only in-frame clones here, not all; method: immunoSEQ multiplex PCR. This table holds 130,000 or so clones, 8.5% found once. Notes on the study in general: A previous analysis found most TCR beta V segments productive roughly 87% or roughly 30% of the time. The CMV antigen specificity of a few CMV-associated chains was confirmed through in vitro analysis.

This CDR3 comprises 13 residues. Trimming cost V 7 bases and J 7 bases, with 11 bases left between them. Germline CDR1 MNHNS, CDR2 SASEGT. Turning to this clone: Its antigen is as yet unknown.

The sequenced sample consisted of PBMCs. The V call is TRBV6-1, the J call TRBJ1-6, with D perhaps TRBD1 (5 bases). The TCR was taken from a man aged 40-55 years in good health and CMV-seronegative. The CDR3 reads CASTPTENSPLHF. DNA for the CDR3: TGTGCCAGCACGCCGACAGAGAATTCACCCCTCCACTTT.